This TCR beta chain was documented in a study of cytomegalovirus exposure and HLA in healthy donors (dated by TCRdb to 2016 to 2017). Describing the broader study: The 666 repertoires of the first cohort and the 95 to 150 validation repertoires were produced on the same platform, according to a later analysis. A separate validation cohort of about 110 different subjects was used in addition to the approximately 700-subject first cohort. The aim of the study was to test whether cataloging public T cell receptors could identify signatures of past pathogen exposure. The study combined high-throughput TCR immunosequencing, statistical association of individual TCRs with disease status, and machine learning to predict cytomegalovirus infection status.

About this clone: The target of this receptor is not known. Base qualities are missing; no much larger clone stands one base away.

On the study overall, not on this receptor specifically: A total of fewer than 200 TCR beta chains were listed by the study as associated with cytomegalovirus. Most TCR sequences were seen in very few donors, while some public TCRs were found in many individuals. The classifier was reported to diagnose cytomegalovirus status with high specificity and sensitivity in both the original and validation cohorts. In vitro tests confirmed that a few of the cytomegalovirus-associated TCR beta chains recognize cytomegalovirus antigens. It was suggested by the authors that the approach could potentially be generalized to other disease states and immunological phenotypes. Subsequent analysis determined that TCRs grouped into clusters in the first cohort also showed a tendency toward co-occurrence across the 90 to 150 validation repertoires, and 85% to 95% of cluster scores exceeded 0. A later analysis had no HLA typing for the validation cohort, so co-occurrence there was scored across all 130 or so repertoires.

Separate from the approximately 670-subject first cohort, the validation cohort of some 130 subjects was the group to which the donors belonged. Library creation used the immunoSEQ multiplex PCR assay. As for how the authors treated the data: A statistical classification framework was developed to diagnose cytomegalovirus status using the catalog of TCR beta chain sequences. TCRdb obtained this table from immuneACCESS and retained in-frame rearrangements with V and J assigned. These tables miss some clones; where compared with another copy, unresolved V genes account for less than half of the shortfall, and the remainder is unexplained. The V and J calls and the clone size are those of that table, but D and trimming were determined from the DNA. A total of around 160,000 clones appear in this sample, approximately 84% of them only once. 10% of the sample goes to the ten largest clones. Sequences SEHNR (CDR1) and FQNEAQ (CDR2) are obtained from the germline V gene (reference sequence). V is shortened by 0 bases, J by 2 bases, and the region joining them spans 8 bases. From cysteine to phenylalanine, the CDR3 is 15 amino acids long. The CDR3 DNA has 45 bases and is translated from base 1.

The sample was PBMCs. The rearrangement joined TRBV7-9 to TRBJ2-1; TRBD2 is a weak D gene call, 7 bases matching. This TCR derives from a young man in good health and CMV-seropositive. The CDR3 protein: CASSLAGGPYNEQFF. The DNA reads as follows: TGTGCCAGCAGCTTAGCCGGGGGGCCCTACAATGAGCAGTTCTTC.